This T cell receptor (beta chain) was sequenced in a study of blood T cell repertoires in COVID-19. Background on the study: The origin of the acute and convalescent COVID-19 samples was the United States, Italy and Spain.

CDR3 length: 11 residues. The V end lost 5 bases, the J end lost 4 bases, and 8 bases lay between the germline ends. Germline V gene lookup returns CDR1 DFQATT and CDR2 SNEGSKA (reference sequence). In the case of this clone: The sample has other DNA sequences that encode this CDR3 too.

The method was immunoSEQ multiplex PCR; TCRdb's version includes in-frame clones alone and lacks a portion of them. The table has about 100,000 clones, approximately 80% seen once. This sequence joins TRBV20-1 and TRBJ1-1; D possibly corresponds to TRBD1 (6 bases). The sequencing sample was made of peripheral blood. The sequence was obtained from a woman aged 70 to 79 with acute or convalescent COVID-19. CDR3 in amino acids: CSAPGVTEAFF. CDR3 nucleotides: TGCAGTGCTCCAGGGGTCACTGAAGCTTTCTTT.